This T cell receptor beta chain came from a study of T cells after yellow fever vaccination. MiXCR, run by TCRdb on the 5' RACE reads, gives a single entry per CDR3 protein. The sample lists just under 600,000 distinct CDR3 sequences; approximately 15% were seen once. This clonotype came up a few times. The CDR3 sequence is 19 residues long. Germline trimming cut 1 base from V and 5 bases from J; bases unmatched to any gene: 18. The germline CDR1 and CDR2 sequences are SGHVS and FNYEAQ. The chain recombines TRBV7-6 with TRBJ2-7, with 9 bases that match TRBD2. The TCR originated in a young man who received the YFV17D yellow fever vaccine. This sample comprised PBMCs, obtained on the day of the yellow fever booster vaccination. For the CDR3, the DNA is TGTGCCAGCAGCTTAGTGGTACGGTCTAGCGGGGCCGATCCCCACGAGCAGTACTTC. Amino acids: CASSLVVRSSGADPHEQYF.